The 11 T cell receptor beta chains in this list originate from one sample, sequenced in a study of T cell responses to AZD1222 COVID-19 vaccine. The table came from immunoSEQ multiplex PCR; TCRdb's copy has only in-frame clones and leaves some out. The sample has some 110,000 clones; 85% to 90% are singletons. The material was peripheral blood, obtained 28 days after the second AZD1222 dose. The source of these receptors is an adult who received the AZD1222 COVID-19 vaccine.

The V and J genes are TRBV30 and TRBJ2-5; 11 nucleotides match TRBD2. V lost 0 bases to trimming and J lost 3 bases; unmatched junction nucleotides: 0. Germline CDR1 GTSNPN, CDR2 SVGIG (reference sequence). This CDR3 comprises 14 residues. For the CDR3, the DNA is TGTGCCTGGAGTGTACTAGCGGGAGAAGAGACCCAGTACTTC. Translation: CAWSVLAGEETQYF.

This chain connects TRBV27 to TRBJ2-2, with D perhaps TRBD1 (6 bases). Trimming removed 4 bases at V and 0 bases at J, with 9 bases between. Germline V gene sequence: CDR1 MNHEY, CDR2 SMNVEV (reference sequence). The CDR3 has 15 residues. The CDR3 DNA reads as TGTGCCAGCAGTTATGGGACAACGAACACCGGGGAGCTGTTTTTT. Translation gives CASSYGTTNTGELFF.

In DNA, the CDR3 is TGCGCCAGCAGCCAAGAAACGGCCGGAAACACCATATATTTT. The encoded protein is CASSQETAGNTIYF. The chain couples TRBV4-3 to TRBJ1-3; D is undetermined. In germline, CDR1 is LGHNA, CDR2 YSLEER. V gave up 0 bases and J gave up 4 bases, with 7 bases separating them. This CDR3 is built from 14 residues.

The chain combines TRBV4-3 with TRBJ2-3, with 9 bases matching TRBD1. The CDR3 sequence is 16 residues long. Germline V gene sequence: CDR1 LGHNA, CDR2 YSLEER. V lost 0 bases and J lost 1; bases outside the gene matches: 2. The CDR3 DNA is TGCGCCAGCAGCCAAGAGCGGACAGGGGGCACAGATACGCAGTATTTT. Its protein is CASSQERTGGTDTQYF.

This sequence joins TRBV9 and TRBJ1-4; 7 bases are shared with TRBD1. The V gene end was trimmed by 4 bases and the J gene end by 7 bases; junction bases not matched to a gene: 16. The CDR3 runs 17 residues. Per the germline V gene, CDR1 is SGDLS and CDR2 is YYNGEE. CDR3: CASSPVRGAGRGEKLFF. CDR3 coding DNA: TGTGCCAGCAGCCCAGTCAGGGGGGCCGGACGAGGTGAAAAACTGTTTTTT.

CDR3 sequence reads: CASSPGQIVYGYTF. The DNA for the CDR3 is TGTGCCAGCTCACCGGGACAGATTGTTTATGGCTACACCTTC. The chain has TRBV18 and TRBJ1-2; 7 nucleotides agree with TRBD1. CDR1 and CDR2 (germline): KGHSH, LQKENI. CDR3 length: 14 residues. The junction had 6 bases not matched to a gene; V was cut back by 3 bases and J by 5 bases.

The chain combines TRBV19 with TRBJ2-3; D gene ambiguous. CDR3 length: 14 residues. Trimming took off 3 bases at V and 4 bases at J, with 11 bases between the two ends. Germline-derived CDR1 and CDR2 are LNHDA and SQIVND (reference sequence). The CDR3 is CASSILLAPDTQYF. DNA of the CDR3: TGTGCCAGTAGTATTCTTTTAGCCCCAGATACGCAGTATTTT.

The rearrangement joins TRBV30 to TRBJ1-2; possible D gene TRBD1, 5 bases. Germline CDR1 and CDR2: GTSNPN and SVGIG (reference sequence). There are 15 residues in the CDR3. Trimming removed 0 bases from V and 7 bases from J, with 18 bases in between. The CDR3 nucleotides read TGTGCCTGGAGTGTCGGTGGTGGGTTCAGGGCTGGCTACACCTTC. It yields the protein CAWSVGGGFRAGYTF. The full variable domain, in which reference TRBV30 and TRBJ1-2 provide the parts outside the CDR3, is SQTIHQWPATLVQPVGSPLSLECTVEGTSNPNLYWYRQAAGRGLQLLFYSVGIGQISSEVPQNLSASRPQDRQFILSSKKLLLSDSGFYLCAWSVGGGFRAGYTFGSGTRLTVV.

The chain links TRBV7-2 to TRBJ1-4; the D is unclear. This CDR3 contains 14 residues. Germline CDR1 SGHTA, CDR2 FQGNSA. Trimming shortened V by 4 bases and J by 2 bases, and 8 bases separated the two germline ends. Here the CDR3 reads CASSSVGTNEKLFF. The CDR3 bases are TGTGCCAGCAGCTCGGTAGGGACTAATGAAAAACTGTTTTTT.

A single count supports this clone. V is TRBV4-1 and J is TRBJ2-1; 14 nucleotides agree with TRBD2. The CDR3 extends over 18 amino acids. The V segment lost 4 bases and the J segment 7 bases; nucleotides outside the gene matches: 12. Germline V CDR1 and CDR2: MGHRA, YSYEKL. CDR3 sequence (DNA): TGCGCCAGCAGCCGCGGACTAGCGGGGGGCCGCAAGTTTAATGAGCAGTTCTTC. It translates to CASSRGLAGGRKFNEQFF.

This clone was seen once. V is TRBV4-2 and J is TRBJ2-2, with 8 bases that match TRBD2. CDR1 is LGHNA and CDR2 is YNFKEQ in the germline V gene. This CDR3 contains 17 residues. The junction had 10 bases not matched to a gene; V was cut back by 1 base and J by 6 bases. The CDR3 region is CASSQGEGSGTPGELFF. CDR3 coding DNA: TGTGCCAGCAGCCAAGGTGAGGGTAGCGGGACTCCCGGGGAGCTGTTTTTT.